This T cell receptor beta chain was identified in a study of OX40 agonist ivuxolimab in advanced cancers. V lost 2 bases, J lost 4 bases, and 9 bases stayed unmatched. In germline, CDR1 is MDHEN, CDR2 SYDVKM. CDR3 size: 16 residues. TCRdb keeps only in-frame clones here, not all; method: immunoSEQ multiplex PCR. The repertoire holds roughly 61,000 clones, with about 90% as singletons. This sequence joins TRBV28 and TRBJ1-2; 8 bases map to TRBD1. The sequenced sample was CD4+ or CD8+ T cells sorted from blood, obtained in a trial of the OX40 agonist ivuxolimab. This receptor was obtained from an adult with an advanced solid tumor such as melanoma, head and neck, liver or kidney cancer. CDR3 nucleotides: TGTGCCAGCAGTTTAACGTACAGGGGGTGGTCCTATGGCTACACCTTC. This codes for CASSLTYRGWSYGYTF.